Listed here are 18 T cell receptor beta chains from one sample, sequenced in a study of T cells in Graves' hyperthyroidism and ophthalmopathy. RNA transcripts yielded amplified TCR beta CDR3 regions. Researchers ran a first-round RT-PCR on the TCR CDR3 using the HTBI primer set. Using its own MiXCR run on the multiplex PCR reads, TCRdb lists one record per CDR3 protein. The sample holds some 580,000 distinct CDR3 sequences; about 16% are singletons and the top ten take less than 3.5%. Sequenced input: blood. The receptor source for this set is a woman aged 40 to 50 with Graves' ophthalmopathy.

This clonotype appeared a few times. This chain joins TRBV7-8 and TRBJ2-1; D gene ambiguous. The CDR3 runs 12 residues. Germline lookup yields CDR1 SGHVS and CDR2 FQNEAQ. Trimming shortened V by 4 bases and J by 11 bases, and 12 bases separated the two germline ends. CDR3 residues: CASSSSRRKQFF. The CDR3 DNA sequence: TGTGCCAGCAGCTCTTCACGGCGCAAGCAGTTCTTC.

This clonotype has at least ten counts. The chain recombines TRBV12-3 or TRBV12-4 with TRBJ1-5, with D uncertain. V was shortened by 3 bases and J by 2 bases, with 8 bases between the two germline ends. The CDR3 is made up of 14 amino acids. The CDR3 DNA sequence: TGTGCCAGCAGTTTCTCGGACGGCAATCAGCCCCAGCATTTT. It encodes CASSFSDGNQPQHF.

This clonotype came up many times. The chain joins TRBV27 to TRBJ2-3; 8 positions match TRBD2. The junction had 7 bases not matched to a gene; V was cut back by 7 bases and J by 1 base. The CDR3 totals 15 residues. Germline V gene data show CDR1 as MNHEY and CDR2 as SMNVEV (reference sequence). Written as DNA, the CDR3 is TGTGCCAGCATCCCTAGCGGGTCTCGCACAGATACGCAGTATTTT. Protein product: CASIPSGSRTDTQYF.

This clonotype appeared a single time. This sequence joins TRBV2 and TRBJ2-2, with D perhaps being TRBD1 or TRBD2 (5 bases each). Germline CDR1 SNHLY, CDR2 FYNNEI. Trimming removed 8 bases at V and 6 bases at J, with 16 bases between. The CDR3 is 14 residues long. The CDR3 protein is CASLPGLPPGELFF. The CDR3 bases are TGTGCCAGCTTACCGGGGCTACCCCCCGGGGAGCTGTTTTTT.

This clonotype was seen ten or more times. The chain uses TRBV3-1 and TRBJ2-3, with D unresolved. V shed 1 base and J shed 0 bases, with 11 bases lying between them. Germline V gene sequence: CDR1 LGHDT, CDR2 YNNKEL (reference sequence). This CDR3 has 16 residues. As DNA, the CDR3 is TGTGCCAGCAGCCAAGTTGGGCGGCCTAGCACAGATACGCAGTATTTT. This sequence encodes CASSQVGRPSTDTQYF.

This clonotype was seen more than once but under ten times. CDR3 in amino acids: CASSRSGLTYNEQFF. CDR3 sequence (DNA): TGTGCCAGCAGCCGTTCGGGCCTCACCTACAATGAGCAGTTCTTC. The chain links TRBV3-1 to TRBJ2-1; no clear D. The V gene lost 4 bases and the J gene lost 2 bases, with 12 bases spanning the gap. CDR1 and CDR2 (germline): LGHDT, YNNKEL (reference sequence). The CDR3 runs to 15 residues.

This clonotype was detected many times. This chain connects TRBV10-3 to TRBJ2-7, with TRBD1 matching 7 bases. J was trimmed by 5 bases and V by 5 bases; bases with no gene match: 9. CDR3 length: 14 residues. Germline CDR1 reads ENHRY; CDR2 reads SYGVKD. CDR3 nucleotide sequence: TGTGCCATCAGTCCAGGACAGGACACTGACGAGCAGTACTTC. Translating gives CAISPGQDTDEQYF.

This chain connects TRBV7-2 to TRBJ2-3; weak D call: TRBD2 (6 bases). V lost 6 bases, J lost 7 bases, and 20 bases lay in between. The V gene's germline CDR1 is SGHTA and CDR2 FQGNSA. The CDR3 is made up of 15 amino acids. The CDR3: CASRQGLPKSNTQYF. The CDR3 DNA is TGTGCCAGCAGGCAAGGACTACCTAAGTCCAATACGCAGTATTTT.

The genes are TRBV20-1 and TRBJ2-1, with a possible D match to TRBD2 (6 bases). Germline V CDR1 and CDR2: DFQATT, SNEGSKA (reference sequence). With 1 base removed from V and 6 bases from J, the gap between germline ends came to 19 bases. This CDR3 is 16 amino acids long. The CDR3 DNA follows: TGCAGTGCTAGAGCCCCGGGGACTGTCTTATTCAATGAGCAGTTCTTC. Translated, it gives CSARAPGTVLFNEQFF.

This clonotype was recorded many times. The chain has TRBV2 and TRBJ2-7; D call uncertain. This CDR3 contains 13 residues. Between the trimmed V and J ends, which lost 2 bases and 2 bases, there was a span of 7 bases. CDR1 is SNHLY and CDR2 is FYNNEI in the germline V gene. Here the CDR3 reads CASSEYLTYEQYF. In DNA form, the CDR3 reads TGTGCCAGCAGTGAATATTTAACCTACGAGCAGTACTTC.

The chain carries TRBV20-1 and TRBJ2-3; 10 nucleotides line up with TRBD2. V shed 7 bases and J 4 bases; nucleotides not matched to a gene: 8. CDR1 and CDR2 (germline): DFQATT, SNEGSKA (reference sequence). This CDR3 has 14 residues. Here the CDR3 reads CSVPKREGPDTQYF. The CDR3 DNA reads TGCAGTGTGCCAAAGCGGGAGGGCCCAGATACGCAGTATTTT.

This sequence joins TRBV7-2 and TRBJ1-2; D is unresolved. The CDR3 spans 18 residues. The V gene lost 2 bases and the J gene lost 3 bases, with 22 bases spanning the gap. Germline values: CDR1 SGHTA, CDR2 FQGNSA. CDR3 amino acids: CASSLNWYSDSYYYGYTF. In DNA, the CDR3 is TGTGCCAGCAGCTTAAATTGGTACAGCGACTCATATTACTATGGCTACACCTTC.

This sequence joins TRBV9 and TRBJ2-1, with D possibly matching TRBD2 (6 bases). CDR3 length: 16 residues. Deletions cut 3 bases from V and 3 bases from J, with 16 bases between. From germline, CDR1 is SGDLS and CDR2 YYNGEE. The CDR3 region is CASSGGVGHGYNEQFF. The CDR3 DNA follows: TGTGCCAGCAGCGGGGGGGTTGGTCACGGCTACAATGAGCAGTTCTTC.

A word on this clonotype: This may be a read error, as it is one base from a much larger clone. Likely a read error: the CDR3 ends without its conserved phenylalanine or tryptophan. This chain joins TRBV20-1 and TRBJ1-1; D is uncertain. This CDR3 is built from 13 residues. Germline V gene sequence: CDR1 DFQATT, CDR2 SNEGSKA (reference sequence). V lost 2 bases, J lost 2 bases, and 9 bases lay in between. The CDR3 DNA reads as TGCAGTGCTAGACACACAGCTAACACTGAAGCTTTCTCT. This codes for CSARHTANTEAFS.

This clonotype was seen ten or more times. The chain is built from TRBV4-1 and TRBJ2-7; D might be TRBD1 (6 bases). The V end was cut by 5 bases, the J end by 2 bases, with 13 bases between. The length of the CDR3 is 14 residues. CDR1 is MGHRA, CDR2 YSYEKL, per germline. The CDR3 DNA reads as TGCGCCAGCAGCTACCAACAGGGCACCTACGAGCAGTACTTC. Translation gives CASSYQQGTYEQYF.

Remarks on this clonotype: Possible read error: a much larger clone is one base away. The CDR3 DNA sequence: TGTGCCAGCGGACAACAGCAAAGCTCTGAAGCTTTCTTT. This translates into CASGQQQSSEAFF. The V call is TRBV2, the J call TRBJ1-1, with a weak D call TRBD1 (5 bases). The CDR3 runs to 13 residues. Trimming shortened V by 8 bases and J by 6 bases, and 16 bases separated the two germline ends. Germline values: CDR1 SNHLY, CDR2 FYNNEI.

The rearrangement links TRBV6-2 or TRBV6-3 to TRBJ1-2, with 7 bases identical to TRBD1. Germline values: CDR1 MNHEY, CDR2 SVGEGT. The CDR3 contains 17 residues. J lost 2 bases, V lost 6 bases, and 15 bases had no gene match. CDR3 protein: CASSRTGFGDTNYGYTF. The DNA of the CDR3 is TGTGCCAGCAGCCGGACAGGTTTTGGGGATACGAACTATGGCTACACCTTC.

This chain uses TRBV5-1 with TRBJ2-5; D uncertain. This CDR3 has 14 amino acids. Deletions cut 1 base from V and 5 bases from J, with 12 bases between. Germline-derived CDR1 and CDR2 are SGHRS and YFSETQ. CDR3 sequence: CASSLTPTAETQYF. DNA for the CDR3: TGCGCCAGCAGCTTGACCCCCACGGCGGAGACCCAGTACTTC. The full variable domain, its missing parts supplied by reference TRBV5-1 and TRBJ2-5, is KAGVTQTPRYLIKTRGQQVTLSCSPISGHRSVSWYQQTPGQGLQFLFEYFSETQRNKGNFPGRFSGRQFSNSRSEMNVSTLELGDSALYLCASSLTPTAETQYFGPGTRLLVL.